The rows below give T cell receptor beta chains drawn from one sample of a study of T cell repertoires in cytomegalovirus infection. TCRdb used MiXCR to reprocess the reads, holding one entry per CDR3 protein. The sample gives 450,000 to 550,000 distinct CDR3 sequences, about 17% of which show up once; more than 20% is in the top ten. Sequenced sample: CD8+ T cells from PBMCs. These receptor sequences come from a human donor in good health (CMV status not recorded). Some clones in this sample may be carry-over from other donors' samples. The CDR3 runs from the conserved cysteine through the conserved F or W. The order of the fields is J gene, clone size, V gene, D gene, CDR3 protein, CDR3 DNA. The D gene is left open where the match is weak. For some rows the clone size is stated as once, few or many, or as a class when expanded; others skip it.

j_gene: TRBJ1-2; abundance: .; v_gene: TRBV6-6; d_gene: .; CDR3aa: CASSYSGGVANYGYTF; CDR3nt: TGTGCCAGCAGTTACTCGGGAGGGGTAGCTAACTATGGCTACACCTTC
j_gene: TRBJ2-1; abundance: few; v_gene: TRBV28; d_gene: TRBD2; CDR3aa: CASSFGTSGSSPYNEQFF; CDR3nt: TGTGCCAGCAGTTTCGGGACTAGCGGGAGTTCCCCCTACAATGAGCAGTTCTTC
j_gene: TRBJ2-5; abundance: few; v_gene: TRBV19; d_gene: .; CDR3aa: CASWWRATQETQYF; CDR3nt: TGTGCCAGTTGGTGGAGAGCCACACAAGAGACCCAGTACTTC
j_gene: TRBJ1-2; abundance: .; v_gene: TRBV4-2; d_gene: TRBD1; CDR3aa: CASSQGQGGIYGYTF; CDR3nt: TGTGCCAGCAGCCAAGGACAGGGGGGAATCTATGGCTACACCTTC
j_gene: TRBJ2-1; abundance: many; v_gene: TRBV9; d_gene: TRBD2; CDR3aa: CASSVRLAGDLNEQFF; CDR3nt: TGTGCCAGCAGCGTCAGACTAGCGGGGGACCTCAATGAGCAGTTCTTC
j_gene: TRBJ1-1; abundance: many; v_gene: TRBV7-2; d_gene: TRBD1; CDR3aa: CASSRSGGGTEAFF; CDR3nt: TGTGCCAGCAGCCGTTCAGGGGGCGGGACTGAAGCTTTCTTT
j_gene: TRBJ2-3; abundance: few; v_gene: TRBV24-1; d_gene: .; CDR3aa: CATSVKITSTDTQYF; CDR3nt: TGTGCCACCAGTGTAAAGATTACTAGCACAGATACGCAGTATTTT
j_gene: TRBJ2-6; abundance: many; v_gene: TRBV2; d_gene: .; CDR3aa: CARQSPSGANVLTF; CDR3nt: TGTGCCAGACAGTCCCCGTCTGGGGCCAACGTCCTGACTTTC
j_gene: TRBJ2-7; abundance: many; v_gene: TRBV10-3; d_gene: TRBD2; CDR3aa: CAISESQTSGSYEQYF; CDR3nt: TGTGCCATCAGTGAGTCCCAGACTAGCGGCTCCTACGAGCAGTACTTC
j_gene: TRBJ2-7; abundance: many; v_gene: TRBV7-9; d_gene: TRBD2; CDR3aa: CASTLGGGHHEQYF; CDR3nt: TGTGCCAGCACCTTAGGCGGGGGGCACCACGAGCAGTACTTC
j_gene: TRBJ2-1; abundance: .; v_gene: TRBV27; d_gene: .; CDR3aa: CATQYTGSYNEQFF; CDR3nt: TGTGCCACCCAGTATACAGGGTCCTACAATGAGCAGTTCTTC
j_gene: TRBJ2-7; abundance: .; v_gene: TRBV6-5; d_gene: TRBD2; CDR3aa: CASSYYREGTLYEQYF; CDR3nt: TGTGCCAGCAGTTACTACCGGGAGGGAACCCTCTACGAGCAGTACTTC
j_gene: TRBJ1-2; abundance: few; v_gene: TRBV29-1; d_gene: .; CDR3aa: CSVIGGSEYGYTF; CDR3nt: TGCAGCGTCATAGGGGGATCCGAGTATGGCTACACCTTC
j_gene: TRBJ1-1; abundance: .; v_gene: TRBV19; d_gene: .; CDR3aa: CASSIDNTNTEAFF; CDR3nt: TGTGCCAGTAGTATCGATAATACGAACACTGAAGCTTTCTTT
j_gene: TRBJ2-7; abundance: many; v_gene: TRBV5-4; d_gene: TRBD2; CDR3aa: CASSLKREVAYEQYF; CDR3nt: TGTGCCAGCAGCTTAAAGCGGGAGGTCGCCTACGAGCAGTACTTC
j_gene: TRBJ2-3; abundance: many; v_gene: TRBV27; d_gene: .; CDR3aa: CASSPLGGESTDTQYF; CDR3nt: TGTGCCAGCAGCCCTTTGGGTGGGGAGAGCACAGATACGCAGTATTTT
j_gene: TRBJ1-1; abundance: .; v_gene: TRBV11-2; d_gene: .; CDR3aa: CASSSRGSEAFF; CDR3nt: TGTGCCAGCAGCAGCCGAGGGTCTGAAGCTTTCTTT
j_gene: TRBJ1-3; abundance: many; v_gene: TRBV12-5; d_gene: .; CDR3aa: CASAGGVGNTIYF; CDR3nt: TGTGCTAGCGCCGGAGGGGTTGGAAACACCATATATTTT
j_gene: TRBJ2-2; abundance: many; v_gene: TRBV7-9; d_gene: TRBD2; CDR3aa: CASIPSYSGTTGELFF; CDR3nt: TGTGCCAGCATCCCGTCTTATAGCGGGACAACCGGGGAGCTGTTTTTT
j_gene: TRBJ2-3; abundance: few; v_gene: TRBV10-3; d_gene: TRBD2; CDR3aa: CAISGPASGSTDTQYF; CDR3nt: TGTGCCATCAGTGGGCCGGCTAGCGGGAGCACAGATACGCAGTATTTT
j_gene: TRBJ2-7; abundance: many; v_gene: TRBV28; d_gene: .; CDR3aa: CASSLSPGYYEQYF; CDR3nt: TGTGCCAGCAGTTTATCCCCCGGGTACTACGAGCAGTACTTC
j_gene: TRBJ1-1; abundance: many; v_gene: TRBV7-6; d_gene: TRBD1; CDR3aa: CASSGDRDQNTEAFF; CDR3nt: TGTGCCAGCAGCGGAGACAGGGATCAGAACACTGAAGCTTTCTTT
j_gene: TRBJ1-5; abundance: many; v_gene: TRBV11-2; d_gene: TRBD1; CDR3aa: CASSLTPRTGENQPQHF; CDR3nt: TGTGCCAGCAGCTTAACCCCCCGGACAGGGGAAAACCAGCCCCAGCATTTT
j_gene: TRBJ1-3; abundance: many; v_gene: TRBV10-3; d_gene: TRBD1; CDR3aa: CAISLGQGTGAIYF; CDR3nt: TGTGCCATCAGCCTGGGACAGGGCACTGGAGCGATATATTTT
j_gene: TRBJ2-7; abundance: .; v_gene: TRBV4-2; d_gene: .; CDR3aa: CASSQNTGLTYEQYF; CDR3nt: TGTGCCAGCAGCCAAAACACAGGGTTGACCTACGAGCAGTACTTC
j_gene: TRBJ2-1; abundance: many; v_gene: TRBV11-3; d_gene: TRBD1; CDR3aa: CASSLGGDRRNNEQFF; CDR3nt: TGTGCCAGCAGCTTAGGTGGGGACAGGCGCAACAATGAGCAGTTCTTC
j_gene: TRBJ2-7; abundance: .; v_gene: TRBV27; d_gene: TRBD2; CDR3aa: CASSSPGAGGSDEQYF; CDR3nt: TGTGCCAGCAGTTCCCCGGGGGCGGGAGGGAGTGACGAGCAGTACTTC
j_gene: TRBJ2-7; abundance: many; v_gene: TRBV9; d_gene: TRBD2; CDR3aa: CASSLGLGLDEQYF; CDR3nt: TGTGCCAGCAGCCTGGGACTAGGGCTCGACGAGCAGTACTTC
j_gene: TRBJ2-4; abundance: few; v_gene: TRBV6-5; d_gene: .; CDR3aa: CASGYSSRNIQYF; CDR3nt: TGTGCCAGCGGGTATAGTAGTAGAAACATTCAGTACTTC
j_gene: TRBJ1-1; abundance: .; v_gene: TRBV9; d_gene: .; CDR3aa: CASSVVGGNEAFF; CDR3nt: TGTGCCAGCAGCGTAGTTGGCGGGAATGAAGCTTTCTTT
j_gene: TRBJ1-5; abundance: many; v_gene: TRBV27; d_gene: .; CDR3aa: CASSHRDSNQPQHF; CDR3nt: TGTGCCAGCAGTCACAGAGATAGCAATCAGCCCCAGCATTTT
j_gene: TRBJ2-1; abundance: many; v_gene: TRBV12-3/TRBV12-4; d_gene: .; CDR3aa: CASSRNRVYNEQFF; CDR3nt: TGTGCCAGCAGCCGAAACAGGGTATACAATGAGCAGTTCTTC
j_gene: TRBJ2-2; abundance: .; v_gene: TRBV27; d_gene: .; CDR3aa: CASTRAAYTGELFF; CDR3nt: TGTGCCAGCACACGAGCTGCGTACACCGGGGAGCTGTTTTTT
j_gene: TRBJ2-5; abundance: .; v_gene: TRBV27; d_gene: TRBD2; CDR3aa: CASSPGLAARAQYF; CDR3nt: TGTGCCAGCAGCCCCGGACTAGCGGCAAGGGCCCAGTACTTC
j_gene: TRBJ2-3; abundance: many; v_gene: TRBV6-1; d_gene: .; CDR3aa: CASSERRGDTQYF; CDR3nt: TGTGCCAGCAGTGAAAGGCGTGGAGATACGCAGTATTTT
j_gene: TRBJ1-1; abundance: few; v_gene: TRBV14; d_gene: .; CDR3aa: CASSQEGADLRTNTEAFF; CDR3nt: TGTGCCAGCAGCCAAGAGGGTGCGGACTTACGGACGAACACTGAAGCTTTCTTT
j_gene: TRBJ2-3; abundance: .; v_gene: TRBV7-9; d_gene: TRBD1; CDR3aa: CASSGEGTVADTQYF; CDR3nt: TGTGCCAGCAGCGGCGAGGGGACAGTCGCAGATACGCAGTATTTT
j_gene: TRBJ1-6; abundance: many; v_gene: TRBV6-1; d_gene: .; CDR3aa: CASSGSRGRSYNSPLHF; CDR3nt: TGTGCCAGCAGTGGGTCCCGGGGGAGGTCCTATAATTCACCCCTCCACTTT
j_gene: TRBJ2-7; abundance: many; v_gene: TRBV7-9; d_gene: .; CDR3aa: CASSFREGPGASSTYEQYF; CDR3nt: TGTGCCAGCAGCTTTCGCGAAGGTCCGGGGGCGAGTTCCACCTACGAGCAGTACTTC
j_gene: TRBJ1-1; abundance: .; v_gene: TRBV15; d_gene: TRBD1; CDR3aa: CATSRVGWDRGAEAFF; CDR3nt: TGTGCCACCAGCAGAGTCGGGTGGGACAGGGGAGCTGAAGCTTTCTTT
j_gene: TRBJ1-1; abundance: .; v_gene: TRBV27; d_gene: .; CDR3aa: CASSLSRGMNTEALF; CDR3nt: TGTGCCAGCAGTTTATCACGGGGAATGAACACTGAAGCTTTATTT
j_gene: TRBJ2-7; abundance: few; v_gene: TRBV10-3; d_gene: TRBD1; CDR3aa: CAISETGFRDEQYF; CDR3nt: TGTGCCATCAGCGAGACAGGGTTTAGAGACGAGCAGTACTTC
j_gene: TRBJ2-5; abundance: many; v_gene: TRBV5-6; d_gene: .; CDR3aa: CASSLGHLQETQYF; CDR3nt: TGTGCCAGCAGCTTAGGACATCTCCAAGAGACCCAGTACTTC
j_gene: TRBJ2-2; abundance: few; v_gene: TRBV27; d_gene: .; CDR3aa: CASSPIGGKNTGELFF; CDR3nt: TGTGCCAGCAGTCCTATTGGGGGGAAGAACACCGGGGAGCTGTTTTTT
j_gene: TRBJ2-7; abundance: many; v_gene: TRBV4-1; d_gene: TRBD2; CDR3aa: CASSHETSVSYEQYF; CDR3nt: TGCGCCAGCAGCCATGAGACTAGCGTGTCCTACGAGCAGTACTTC
j_gene: TRBJ2-2; abundance: many; v_gene: TRBV7-9; d_gene: .; CDR3aa: CASSAVLNTGELFF; CDR3nt: TGTGCCAGCAGCGCGGTCTTGAACACCGGGGAGCTGTTTTTT
j_gene: TRBJ1-5; abundance: .; v_gene: TRBV27; d_gene: TRBD1; CDR3aa: CASRHGTGNQPQHF; CDR3nt: TGTGCCAGCAGGCACGGGACAGGAAATCAGCCCCAGCATTTT
j_gene: TRBJ1-1; abundance: many; v_gene: TRBV12-3/TRBV12-4; d_gene: .; CDR3aa: CASSLSVRGETEAFF; CDR3nt: TGTGCCAGCAGTTTATCCGTCAGGGGAGAGACTGAAGCTTTCTTT
j_gene: TRBJ1-5; abundance: .; v_gene: TRBV6-1; d_gene: .; CDR3aa: CASSDPSYSNQPQHF; CDR3nt: TGTGCCAGCAGTGACCCCAGTTATAGCAATCAGCCCCAGCATTTT
j_gene: TRBJ2-1; abundance: .; v_gene: TRBV27; d_gene: TRBD2; CDR3aa: CASSPRLALGEQFF; CDR3nt: TGTGCCAGCAGTCCCCGACTAGCCTTGGGTGAGCAGTTCTTC
j_gene: TRBJ2-3; abundance: many; v_gene: TRBV7-9; d_gene: .; CDR3aa: CASSHPAEVSTDTQYF; CDR3nt: TGTGCCAGCAGCCACCCCGCGGAGGTGAGCACAGATACGCAGTATTTT
j_gene: TRBJ2-1; abundance: many; v_gene: TRBV20-1; d_gene: .; CDR3aa: CSPKVYNEQFF; CDR3nt: TGCAGTCCAAAGGTCTACAATGAGCAGTTCTTC
j_gene: TRBJ2-1; abundance: many; v_gene: TRBV10-3; d_gene: .; CDR3aa: CASVDRDNEQFF; CDR3nt: TGTGCCAGCGTCGACAGAGACAATGAGCAGTTCTTC
j_gene: TRBJ1-5; abundance: few; v_gene: TRBV19; d_gene: .; CDR3aa: CAISKGLYSNQPQHF; CDR3nt: TGTGCCATCTCCAAGGGGTTATATAGCAATCAGCCCCAGCATTTT
j_gene: TRBJ2-5; abundance: few; v_gene: TRBV18; d_gene: .; CDR3aa: CASSPFPFAGDPQETQYF; CDR3nt: TGTGCCAGCTCACCCTTCCCCTTTGCAGGGGACCCCCAAGAGACCCAGTACTTC
j_gene: TRBJ2-7; abundance: .; v_gene: TRBV6-6; d_gene: TRBD2; CDR3aa: CASSLDPGLAGGPSSYEQYF; CDR3nt: TGTGCCAGCAGTCTAGATCCGGGACTAGCGGGAGGGCCTAGCTCCTACGAGCAGTACTTC
j_gene: TRBJ1-2; abundance: few; v_gene: TRBV27; d_gene: .; CDR3aa: CASSLDSLNYGYTF; CDR3nt: TGTGCCAGCAGTCTGGACAGCTTGAACTATGGCTACACCTTC
j_gene: TRBJ1-2; abundance: .; v_gene: TRBV7-9; d_gene: .; CDR3aa: CASSYPGRSYGYTF; CDR3nt: TGTGCCAGCAGCTACCCGGGACGCAGCTATGGCTACACCTTC
j_gene: TRBJ2-7; abundance: few; v_gene: TRBV13; d_gene: TRBD1; CDR3aa: CASSCRTGTGGARSSYEQYF; CDR3nt: TGTGCCAGCAGCTGCCGGACCGGGACAGGGGGCGCGCGGTCCTCCTACGAGCAGTACTTC
j_gene: TRBJ2-2; abundance: many; v_gene: TRBV19; d_gene: .; CDR3aa: CASTPDREATGELFF; CDR3nt: TGTGCCAGTACCCCAGACAGGGAGGCGACCGGGGAGCTGTTTTTT